Reported below is one T cell receptor (beta chain). The PCR was carried out with 60 Vbeta primers and 13 Jbeta primers. The table came from immunoSEQ multiplex PCR; TCRdb's copy has only in-frame clones and leaves some out. This sample has roughly 100,000 clones, with more than 9.5% found just once. CDR1 MGHRA and CDR2 YSYEKL come from the germline V gene. Trimming took 3 bases from V and 6 from J, leaving 18 bases between them. There are 16 residues in the CDR3. This record belongs to a study of cytomegalovirus exposure and HLA in healthy donors. The material sequenced was PBMCs. This TCR came from a middle-aged man in good health and CMV-seropositive. The genes are TRBV4-1 and TRBJ1-5; D perhaps matches TRBD1 (5 bases). The CDR3 sequence: CASSQVGRGQGQPQHF. The CDR3 nucleotides read TGCGCCAGCAGCCAGGTAGGGAGGGGCCAAGGTCAGCCCCAGCATTTT.